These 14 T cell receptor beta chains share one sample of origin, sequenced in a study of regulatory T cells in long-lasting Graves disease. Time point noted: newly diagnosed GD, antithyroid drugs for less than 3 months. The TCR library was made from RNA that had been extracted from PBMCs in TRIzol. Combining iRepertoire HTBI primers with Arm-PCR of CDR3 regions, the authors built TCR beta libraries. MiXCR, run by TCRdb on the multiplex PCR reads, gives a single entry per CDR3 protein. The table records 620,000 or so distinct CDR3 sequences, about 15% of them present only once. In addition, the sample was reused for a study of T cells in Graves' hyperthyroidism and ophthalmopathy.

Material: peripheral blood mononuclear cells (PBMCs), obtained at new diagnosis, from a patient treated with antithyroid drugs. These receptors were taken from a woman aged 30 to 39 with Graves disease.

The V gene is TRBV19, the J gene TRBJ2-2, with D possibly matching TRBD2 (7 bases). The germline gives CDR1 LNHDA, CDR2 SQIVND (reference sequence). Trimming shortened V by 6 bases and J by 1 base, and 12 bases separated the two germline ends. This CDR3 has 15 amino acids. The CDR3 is CASRAGHLNTGELFF. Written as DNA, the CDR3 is TGTGCCAGTAGAGCGGGACATTTGAACACCGGGGAGCTGTTTTTT.

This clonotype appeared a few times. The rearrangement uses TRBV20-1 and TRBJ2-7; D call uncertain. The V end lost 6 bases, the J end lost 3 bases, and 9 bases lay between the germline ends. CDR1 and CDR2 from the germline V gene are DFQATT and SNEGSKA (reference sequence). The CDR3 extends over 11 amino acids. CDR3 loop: CSAASHYEQYF. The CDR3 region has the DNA TGCAGTGCCGCCTCCCACTACGAGCAGTACTTC.

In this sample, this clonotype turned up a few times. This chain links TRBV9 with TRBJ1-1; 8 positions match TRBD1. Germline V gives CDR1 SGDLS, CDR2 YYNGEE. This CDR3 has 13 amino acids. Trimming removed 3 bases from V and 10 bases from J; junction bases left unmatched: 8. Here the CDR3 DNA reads TGTGCCAGCAGCGCTACCAGACAGGGGCCAGCTTTCTTT. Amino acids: CASSATRQGPAFF.

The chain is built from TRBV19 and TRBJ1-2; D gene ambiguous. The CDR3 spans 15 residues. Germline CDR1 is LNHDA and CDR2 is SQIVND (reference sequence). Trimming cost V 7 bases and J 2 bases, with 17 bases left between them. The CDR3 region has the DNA TGTGCCAGTATTCGGTCTGGACCGGCGAACTATGGCTACACCTTC. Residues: CASIRSGPANYGYTF.

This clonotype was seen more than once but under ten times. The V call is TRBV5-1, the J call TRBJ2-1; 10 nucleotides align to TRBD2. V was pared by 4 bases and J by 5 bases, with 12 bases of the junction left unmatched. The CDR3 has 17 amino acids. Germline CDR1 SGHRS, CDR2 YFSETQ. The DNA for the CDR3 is TGCGCCAGCAGCCCCGGGTCGGGACTAGCGTGGGACAATGAGCAGTTCTTC. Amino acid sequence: CASSPGSGLAWDNEQFF.

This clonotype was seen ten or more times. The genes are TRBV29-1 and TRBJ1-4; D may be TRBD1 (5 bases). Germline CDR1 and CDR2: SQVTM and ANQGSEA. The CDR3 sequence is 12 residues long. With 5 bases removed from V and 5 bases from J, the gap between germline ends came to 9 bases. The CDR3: CSVRGGNEKLFF. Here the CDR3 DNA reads TGCAGCGTTAGGGGAGGGAATGAAAAACTGTTTTTT.

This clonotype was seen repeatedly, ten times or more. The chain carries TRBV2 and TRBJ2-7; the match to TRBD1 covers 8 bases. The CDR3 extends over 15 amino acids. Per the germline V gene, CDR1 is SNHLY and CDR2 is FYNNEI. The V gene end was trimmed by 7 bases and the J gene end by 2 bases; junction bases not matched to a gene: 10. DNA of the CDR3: TGTGCCAGCAACGCCCCCGGGACAGGCCCCTACGAGCAGTACTTC. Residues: CASNAPGTGPYEQYF.

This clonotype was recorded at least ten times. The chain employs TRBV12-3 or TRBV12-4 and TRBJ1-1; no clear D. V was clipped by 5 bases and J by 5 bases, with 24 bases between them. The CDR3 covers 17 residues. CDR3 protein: CASSRRWRARVGTEAFF. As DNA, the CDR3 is TGTGCCAGCAGTCGCCGCTGGAGGGCGAGAGTAGGAACTGAAGCTTTCTTT.

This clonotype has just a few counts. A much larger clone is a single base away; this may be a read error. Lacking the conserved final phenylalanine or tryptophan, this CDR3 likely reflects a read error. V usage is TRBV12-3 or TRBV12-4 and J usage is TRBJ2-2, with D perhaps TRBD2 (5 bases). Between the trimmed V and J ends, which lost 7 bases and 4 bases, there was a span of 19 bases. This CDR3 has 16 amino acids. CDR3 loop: CASTLLRGMSTGELFL. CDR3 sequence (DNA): TGTGCCAGCACCCTACTCCGAGGGATGAGCACCGGGGAGCTGTTTCTT.

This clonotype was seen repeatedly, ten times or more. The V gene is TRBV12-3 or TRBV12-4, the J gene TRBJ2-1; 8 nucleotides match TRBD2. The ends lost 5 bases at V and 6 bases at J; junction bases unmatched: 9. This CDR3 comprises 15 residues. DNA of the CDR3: TGTGCCAGCAGTGCCCTCGGACTAGCAGGCAATGAGCAGTTCTTC. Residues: CASSALGLAGNEQFF.

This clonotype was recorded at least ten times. The CDR3: CASRPNGPSYEQYF. CDR3 in DNA: TGTGCCAGCAGACCAAACGGACCGTCCTACGAGCAGTACTTC. The chain recombines TRBV2 with TRBJ2-7, with D unclear. Germline CDR1 reads SNHLY; CDR2 reads FYNNEI. V lost 6 bases and J lost 1, with 13 bases in between. The CDR3 sequence is 14 residues long. The full variable domain, completed using reference TRBV2 and TRBJ2-7, is EPEVTQTPSHQVTQMGQEVILRCVPISNHLYFYWYRQILGQKVEFLVSFYNNEISEKSEIFDDQFSVERPDGSNFTLKIRSTKLEDSAMYFCASRPNGPSYEQYFGPGTRLTVT.

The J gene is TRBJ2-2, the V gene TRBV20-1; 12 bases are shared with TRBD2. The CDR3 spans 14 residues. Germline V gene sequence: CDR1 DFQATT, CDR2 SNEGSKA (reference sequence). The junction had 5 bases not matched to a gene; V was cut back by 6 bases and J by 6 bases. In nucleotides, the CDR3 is TGCAGTGCCCAGAGACTAGCGGGAGCCGGGGAGCTGTTTTTT. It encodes CSAQRLAGAGELFF.

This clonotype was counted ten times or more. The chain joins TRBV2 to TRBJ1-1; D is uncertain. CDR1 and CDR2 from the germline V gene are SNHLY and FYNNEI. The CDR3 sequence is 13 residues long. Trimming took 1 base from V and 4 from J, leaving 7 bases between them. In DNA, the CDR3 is TGTGCCAGCAGTGAAGGGGTTGGCACTGAAGCTTTCTTT. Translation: CASSEGVGTEAFF.

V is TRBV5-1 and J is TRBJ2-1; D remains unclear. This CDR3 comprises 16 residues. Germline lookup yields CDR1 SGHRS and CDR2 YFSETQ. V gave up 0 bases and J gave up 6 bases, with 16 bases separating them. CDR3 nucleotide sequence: TGCGCCAGCAGCTTGGAGGTGTATGGAACGAGCAATGAGCAGTTCTTC. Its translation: CASSLEVYGTSNEQFF.